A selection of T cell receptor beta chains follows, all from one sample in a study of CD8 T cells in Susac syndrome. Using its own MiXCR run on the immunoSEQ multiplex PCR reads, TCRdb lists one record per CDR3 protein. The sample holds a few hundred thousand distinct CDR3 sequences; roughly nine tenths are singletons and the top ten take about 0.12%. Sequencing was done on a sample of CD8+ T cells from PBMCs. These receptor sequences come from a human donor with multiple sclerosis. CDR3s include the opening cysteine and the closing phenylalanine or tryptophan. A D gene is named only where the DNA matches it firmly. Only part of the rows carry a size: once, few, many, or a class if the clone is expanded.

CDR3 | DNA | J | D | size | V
CASSQGWGTEAFF | TGCGCCAGCAGCCAAGGGTGGGGCACTGAAGCTTTCTTT | TRBJ1-1 | - | - | TRBV4-1
CSVVGAGVLGEQFF | TGCAGCGTTGTAGGCGCGGGAGTTCTCGGTGAGCAGTTCTTC | TRBJ2-1 | TRBD2 | - | TRBV29-1
CASSSFTGQPQHF | TGTGCCAGCAGCTCTTTCACCGGACAGCCCCAGCATTTT | TRBJ1-5 | - | - | TRBV6-2/TRBV6-3
CSVGVGLQETQYF | TGCAGCGTTGGGGTAGGGCTACAAGAGACCCAGTACTTC | TRBJ2-5 | - | - | TRBV29-1
CASTEAGSPTGELFF | TGTGCCAGCACCGAGGCGGGATCCCCCACCGGGGAGCTGTTTTTT | TRBJ2-2 | - | - | TRBV13
CASSPQGRWGDTQYF | TGTGCCAGCTCACCACAAGGACGGTGGGGGGATACGCAGTATTTT | TRBJ2-3 | - | - | TRBV18
CAWSLADQETQYF | TGTGCCTGGAGTCTGGCGGACCAAGAGACCCAGTACTTC | TRBJ2-5 | - | - | TRBV30
CASSPFLAGGYTGELFF | TGTGCCAGCAGCCCTTTCCTCGCGGGGGGGTACACCGGGGAGCTGTTTTTT | TRBJ2-2 | TRBD2 | - | TRBV7-9
CSVEDAPAGYTEAFF | TGCAGCGTTGAGGACGCACCTGCAGGGTACACTGAAGCTTTCTTT | TRBJ1-1 | - | - | TRBV29-1
CAWSGTGAEAFF | TGTGCCTGGAGTGGTACAGGGGCTGAAGCTTTCTTT | TRBJ1-1 | TRBD1 | - | TRBV30
CSVEDLGRAYGYTF | TGCAGCGTTGAAGATCTGGGGAGGGCCTATGGCTACACCTTC | TRBJ1-2 | - | - | TRBV29-1
CASSQDSPGADYEQYF | TGTGCCAGCAGCCAAGATAGTCCAGGCGCAGACTACGAGCAGTACTTC | TRBJ2-7 | - | - | TRBV3-1
CASSSPPGQPPEQYF | TGCGCCAGCAGCTCCCCTCCGGGACAGCCACCGGAGCAGTACTTC | TRBJ2-7 | TRBD1 | once | TRBV5-1
CSAPGPQTGELFF | TGCAGTGCCCCGGGACCACAAACCGGGGAGCTGTTTTTT | TRBJ2-2 | - | - | TRBV20-1
CASSIGFSDGYTF | TGTGCCAGTAGTATTGGGTTTTCGGATGGCTACACCTTC | TRBJ1-2 | - | - | TRBV19
CASSPGDISYEQYF | TGTGCCAGCAGTCCGGGGGACATCTCCTACGAGCAGTACTTC | TRBJ2-7 | - | - | TRBV27
CASSFPGLNTEAFF | TGTGCCAGCAGCTTCCCAGGTCTGAACACTGAAGCTTTCTTT | TRBJ1-1 | - | - | TRBV11-3
CASSLGTFRSGANVLTF | TGCGCCAGCAGCCTCGGGACATTCCGCTCTGGGGCCAACGTCCTGACTTTC | TRBJ2-6 | - | - | TRBV4-1